This T cell receptor (beta chain) was recorded in a study of shared clonotypes between healthy human individuals. As defined, naive CD8 cells were CD45RO-negative and positively selected for CCR7, with terminally differentiated effector memory CD45RA+ cells excluded. Method: immunoSEQ multiplex PCR; TCRdb's copy keeps in-frame clones and lacks some. The table shows under 2,000,000 clones, with approximately 94% occurring only once. Germline V gene data show CDR1 as SGHVS and CDR2 as FNYEAQ. Trimming at V came to 5 bases and at J to 3 bases, leaving 11 bases not matched to a gene. This CDR3 is built from 16 residues.

Sequencing input: naive CD8+ T cells sorted from blood. This clonotype was sampled from a man aged 18 to 29 in good health. The V call is TRBV7-6, the J call TRBJ2-5; 8 bases line up with TRBD2. The CDR3 is CASSPLGRGEKETQYF. The CDR3 bases are TGTGCCAGCAGCCCCCTTGGGCGGGGGGAAAAAGAGACCCAGTACTTC.